Sequencing of this T cell receptor beta chain was carried out in a study of cytomegalovirus exposure and HLA in healthy donors (dated by TCRdb to the late 2010s). For the study in its entirety: A later analysis indicated that the roughly 130 validation repertoires were generated on the platform also employed for the approximately 700 repertoires of the first cohort. The study was designed to test whether signatures of past pathogen exposure could be identified by cataloging public T cell receptors. Along with the roughly 700-subject first cohort, a separate validation cohort of around 120 different subjects was used. To predict cytomegalovirus infection status, the study combined high-throughput TCR immunosequencing, statistical association of individual TCRs with disease status, and machine learning.

The CDR3 contains 12 residues, cysteine and phenylalanine counted. Of all the DNA, just the CDR3 is kept, 36 bases in frame from base 1. Receptor libraries were prepared by the immunoSEQ multiplex PCR assay. Processing in the source paper ran as follows. To diagnose cytomegalovirus status from the catalog of TCR beta chain sequences, a statistical classification framework was built. This is the immuneACCESS table as TCRdb keeps it, with only in-frame sequences that have V and J called. A part of the clones is gone; compared with another copy, unresolved V genes explain less than half, and the rest is unexplained. V and J calls plus clone size are reproduced from that table; the DNA served to infer D and trimming. The sample data list 250,000 to 400,000 clones, and about 90% of these were observed just once. The ten largest account for roughly 1.1% of the sample. The donors were included in the validation cohort of over a hundred subjects, a group kept apart from the roughly 670-subject first cohort.

Paper-wide results and their limitations: It was suggested by the authors that the approach could potentially be generalized to other disease states and immunological phenotypes. A later analysis lacked HLA typing for the validation cohort, so it scored co-occurrence in that cohort across all 110 or so repertoires. In vitro tests confirmed that a few of the cytomegalovirus-associated TCR beta chains recognize cytomegalovirus antigens. The classifier was reported to diagnose cytomegalovirus status with high specificity and sensitivity in both the original and validation cohorts. In a later analysis, TCRs clustered in the first cohort were found to also tend to co-occur in the 130 or so validation repertoires, with about 93% of cluster scores above 0. While some public TCRs were present in many individuals, most TCR sequences turned up only very rarely across donors. In the study, approximately 150 TCR beta chains were listed as associated with cytomegalovirus.

Only one count was recorded for this clone. No antigen is known for it. Base-call qualities are not available, and no considerably larger clone is one nucleotide away. Sequenced sample: PBMCs. The V and J segments used are TRBV21-1 and TRBJ1-2. TRBV21-1 is recorded as a pseudogene. This receptor was taken from a woman in her 30s in good health and CMV-seropositive. The CDR3 amino acid sequence is: CASSNRGDGYTF. In nucleotides, the sequence is TGTGCCAGCAGCAATCGAGGGGACGGCTACACCTTC.